This T cell receptor beta chain was recovered during a study of blood T cell repertoires in COVID-19. J was trimmed by 6 bases and V by 4 bases; bases with no gene match: 15. Germline V gene data show CDR1 as MGHRA and CDR2 as YSYEKL. This CDR3 region has 16 residues. In the original processing: Amplification with reference gene primers provided the estimates of nucleated cell counts. This table comes from immunoSEQ multiplex PCR, and its TCRdb copy is limited to in-frame clones, with some not included. The V and J calls and clone size were taken over from that table, and D and trimming were inferred from the DNA. The sample yields approximately 200,000 clones, more than 80% seen once.

The receptor's source is a man aged 35 to 55 who had recovered from COVID-19. This chain links TRBV4-1 with TRBJ2-7, with TRBD2 matching over 7 bases. Sequenced input: PBMCs or T cells enriched from blood (not recorded which). CDR3 region: CASSLTRGGSTVEQYF. CDR3 DNA sequence: TGCGCCAGCAGCCTAACTCGTGGCGGGAGTACGGTCGAGCAGTACTTC.